This T cell receptor beta chain originates from a study of shared T cell receptors in the human thymus. The protocol was immunoSEQ multiplex PCR, while the TCRdb copy is restricted to in-frame clones and leaves out a portion. The data show around 730,000 clones, approximately 85% seen once. This clone was picked up one time. The same sample was also studied in work on human thymus T cells.

The sample comprised thymocytes. The sequence derives from a girl in the first two years of life with a congenital heart defect.

CDR3 sequence (DNA): TGCAGCGTTGAAACGGGACAGGGGGCCAAAAACATTCAGTACTTC. Translated: CSVETGQGAKNIQYF. The chain uses TRBV29-1 and TRBJ2-4; TRBD1 matches at 10 bases. Trimming at V came to 2 bases and at J to 1 base, leaving 2 bases not matched to a gene. CDR1 and CDR2 (germline): SQVTM, ANQGSEA. The CDR3 is made up of 15 amino acids.